This entry lists 19 T cell receptor beta chains sequenced from one sample in a study of blood T cells in healthy people across ages. The use of a sample-barcoded 5' primer and a J-beta primer mix characterized a second PCR of about 7 to 12 cycles. TCRdb ran MiXCR on the 5' RACE reads and lists one entry per CDR3 protein. The table has approximately 780,000 distinct CDR3 sequences, around 24% seen once; the top ten hold roughly 3.1%. These data also featured in a second study, about T cells of mothers and their children.

Sequenced input: blood. The receptor source for this set is a boy younger than 18 in good health.

This clonotype was found a few times. This rearrangement joins TRBV4-1 to TRBJ2-5; 8 nucleotides agree with TRBD2. With 8 bases clipped from V and 1 base from J, the junction kept 9 bases outside the gene matches. The CDR3 spans 15 residues. From germline, CDR1 is MGHRA and CDR2 YSYEKL. The CDR3 reads CASGRREGGQETQYF. CDR3 bases: TGCGCCAGCGGCCGCCGGGAGGGAGGCCAAGAGACCCAGTACTTC.

In its sample, this clonotype was seen a few times. The rearrangement joins TRBV3-1 to TRBJ1-1, with TRBD1 matching 10 bases. The germline CDR1 and CDR2 sequences are LGHDT and YNNKEL (reference sequence). CDR3 length: 16 residues. The trim removed 0 bases at V and 10 bases at J, leaving 11 bases unmatched. The CDR3, as DNA: TGTGCCAGCAGCCAAGATCCGCGGGACAGGGGCGAGGGAGCTTTCTTT. Translated: CASSQDPRDRGEGAFF.

The rearrangement uses TRBV11-2 and TRBJ2-4, with a tentative D call TRBD1 (6 bases). CDR3 length: 20 amino acids. Per the germline V gene, CDR1 is SGHAT and CDR2 is FQNNGV. V lost 3 bases to trimming and J lost 0 bases, with 24 bases between them. The CDR3 coding sequence is TGTGCCAGCAGCTTGCTCCAGGGGTCTCTCACAAATATAGCCAAAAACATTCAGTACTTC. Translated, it gives CASSLLQGSLTNIAKNIQYF.

Only a few counts were recorded for this clonotype. This rearrangement joins TRBV12-3 or TRBV12-4 to TRBJ1-5, with D unclear. The length of the CDR3 is 17 residues. Trimming left V 1 base short and J 0 bases short, with 13 bases between. CDR3: CASSLVPVGYSNQPQHF. The CDR3 DNA is TGTGCCAGCAGTTTAGTCCCTGTAGGATATAGCAATCAGCCCCAGCATTTT.

V gene TRBV6-1 combines with J gene TRBJ2-5; weak D call: TRBD2 (6 bases). Germline CDR1 MNHNS, CDR2 SASEGT. This CDR3 is 13 amino acids long. Between the trimmed V and J ends, which lost 7 bases and 5 bases, there was a span of 14 bases. CDR3 region: CASKRLVEETQYF. In DNA, the CDR3 is TGTGCCAGCAAAAGACTAGTGGAGGAGACCCAGTACTTC.

The CDR3 DNA reads TGTGCCAGCAGCTTACCAGCGGGGGCTTCCAAGAGAACCCAGTACTTC. It yields the protein CASSLPAGASKRTQYF. The genes are TRBV7-8 and TRBJ2-5, with 8 bases that match TRBD2. Germline loops: CDR1 SGHVS, CDR2 FQNEAQ. The CDR3 runs to 16 residues. Losses at the gene ends were 2 bases for V and 8 bases for J; bases not matched to a gene: 13.

The J gene is TRBJ2-5, the V gene TRBV7-8; 14 bases align to TRBD2. The DNA end favors TRBJ2-1, so the J call may be wrong. CDR1 and CDR2 from the germline V gene are SGHVS and FQNEAQ. The CDR3 has 16 amino acids. This chain's CDR3 is CASSTSGTSGGYEQFF. DNA for the CDR3: TGTGCCAGCAGCACATCCGGGACTAGCGGGGGCTATGAGCAGTTCTTC.

The table lists this clonotype with many counts. This rearrangement joins TRBV12-3 or TRBV12-4 to TRBJ2-7; D ambiguous. The CDR3 has 13 residues. Trimming stripped 0 bases from V and 3 bases from J, with 6 bases between. The CDR3 region is CASSLASGYEQYF. CDR3 DNA: TGTGCCAGCAGTTTAGCGTCGGGCTACGAGCAGTACTTC.

The chain employs TRBV6-2 or TRBV6-3 and TRBJ2-7; 8 bases are shared with TRBD2. This CDR3 has 15 amino acids. Trimming at V came to 7 bases and at J to 0 bases, leaving 8 bases not matched to a gene. CDR1 and CDR2 (germline): MNHEY, SVGEGT. The CDR3 reads CASISGAGASYEQYF. In DNA form, the CDR3 reads TGTGCCAGCATCTCTGGAGCGGGGGCCTCCTACGAGCAGTACTTC.

The J gene is TRBJ2-2, the V gene TRBV29-1; no clear D. This CDR3 region has 13 residues. In germline, CDR1 is SQVTM, CDR2 ANQGSEA. Trimming cost V 7 bases and J 0 bases, with 9 bases left between them. CDR3 nucleotides: TGCAGCGCCGCCTCTCCGAACACCGGGGAGCTGTTTTTT. The encoded protein is CSAASPNTGELFF.

In this sample, this clonotype turned up a few times. This sequence joins TRBV12-3 or TRBV12-4 and TRBJ2-6; 8 bases map to TRBD1. V lost 6 bases, J lost 2 bases, and 15 bases stayed unmatched. The CDR3 consists of 19 residues. The CDR3 nucleotides are TGTGCCAGCAGCTACGGAAGACAGGGGCAGGATCCTGGGGCCAACGTCCTGACTTTC. Its protein is CASSYGRQGQDPGANVLTF.

J is TRBJ2-5 and V is TRBV15; 7 nucleotides agree with TRBD2. Germline loops: CDR1 LNHNV, CDR2 YYDKDF (reference sequence). V gave up 0 bases and J gave up 2 bases; unmatched junction bases: 6. CDR3 length equals 16 residues. The DNA for the CDR3 is TGTGCCACCAGCAGAGACTTGATGGGGGGGCAAGAGACCCAGTACTTC. Protein product: CATSRDLMGGQETQYF.

The chain combines TRBV21-1 with TRBJ2-1. TRBV21-1 is a documented pseudogene. This CDR3 is built from 14 residues. This CDR3 is CASSNWNSDNEQFF. The DNA for the CDR3 is TGTGCCAGCAGCAACTGGAACAGTGACAATGAGCAGTTCTTC.

J is TRBJ1-5 and V is TRBV5-1, with D possibly being TRBD1 (6 bases). Germline-derived CDR1 and CDR2 are SGHRS and YFSETQ. The CDR3 spans 13 residues. V was trimmed by 0 bases and J by 9 bases, leaving 10 bases between them. The CDR3 spells CASSLAGVGPQHF. CDR3 nucleotide sequence: TGCGCCAGCAGCTTGGCAGGGGTTGGGCCCCAGCATTTT. Variable domain in full (rest from reference TRBV5-1 and TRBJ1-5): KAGVTQTPRYLIKTRGQQVTLSCSPISGHRSVSWYQQTPGQGLQFLFEYFSETQRNKGNFPGRFSGRQFSNSRSEMNVSTLELGDSALYLCASSLAGVGPQHFGDGTRLSIL.

The gene calls are TRBV12-5 and TRBJ1-4, with D hard to call. The germline gives CDR1 LGHNT, CDR2 FRNRAP. Between the trimmed V and J ends, which lost 1 base and 6 bases, there was a span of 6 bases. The CDR3 length is 13 residues. CDR3 amino acids: CASGLGLDEKLFF. DNA of the CDR3: TGTGCTAGTGGTTTGGGACTCGATGAAAAACTGTTTTTT.

The rearrangement uses TRBV7-6 and TRBJ2-3; 7 bases are shared with TRBD2. The CDR3 has 14 residues. The V gene end was trimmed by 1 base and the J gene end by 5 bases; junction bases not matched to a gene: 3. Germline lookup yields CDR1 SGHVS and CDR2 FNYEAQ. This CDR3 reads CASSLERGIDTQYF. The CDR3, as DNA: TGTGCCAGCAGCTTAGAGCGGGGAATAGATACGCAGTATTTT.

This chain connects TRBV5-5 to TRBJ2-4, with 9 positions matching TRBD1. The CDR3 is made up of 13 amino acids. J lost 8 bases, V lost 2 bases, and 2 bases had no gene match. The germline V gene has CDR1 SGHKS and CDR2 YYEKEE (reference sequence). The CDR3 DNA is TGTGCCAGCAGCTTTGGGACAGGGCACATTCAGTACTTC. Its translation is CASSFGTGHIQYF.

This clonotype was picked up a small number of times. One end of the junction is discordant with germline, which a read error may explain. V usage is TRBV28 and J usage is TRBJ2-3; 10 bases line up with TRBD2. Germline assignment: CDR1 MDHEN and CDR2 SYDVKM. This CDR3 spans 15 amino acids. The chain's CDR3 is CASSPLAGVTDTQYF. In nucleotides, the CDR3 is TGTGCTAGCAGTCCCCTAGCGGGGGTCACAGATACGCAGTATTTT.

V usage is TRBV29-1 and J usage is TRBJ2-1, with a weak D call TRBD1 (6 bases). The CDR3 is made up of 11 amino acids. CDR1 and CDR2 from the germline V gene are SQVTM and ANQGSEA. Trimming pared 4 bases from V and 8 bases from J, leaving 9 bases between. CDR3 bases: TGCAGCGTTGGGAAGGGGGATGAGCAGTTCTTC. It translates to CSVGKGDEQFF.